The 10 T cell receptor beta chains in this list originate from one sample, sequenced in a study of blood T cell repertoires in COVID-19. Only in-frame clones appear in the TCRdb table, and some are missing; sequencing was by immunoSEQ multiplex PCR. This sample has roughly 75,000 clones, with around 80% found just once. Input material: peripheral blood. The receptors here all came from a man over 45 with COVID-19, enrolled during active disease.

The chain is built from TRBV10-1 and TRBJ2-7, with D hard to call. Germline V lookup: CDR1 WNHNN, CDR2 SYGVQD (reference sequence). The ends were cut back, 7 bases at V and 0 bases at J, with 16 bases in the middle. This CDR3 is 15 amino acids long. The CDR3 nucleotides read TGCGCCAGCATCCAGAAGGTGACATCCTCCTACGAGCAGTACTTC. This translates into CASIQKVTSSYEQYF.

The table lists this clone with a few counts. The chain carries TRBV19 and TRBJ2-7; 7 positions match TRBD2. V shed 3 bases and J 6 bases; nucleotides not matched to a gene: 11. Germline CDR1 LNHDA, CDR2 SQIVND (reference sequence). The CDR3 totals 15 residues. DNA of the CDR3: TGTGCCAGTAGTATGAGCGGGGCCGGGTCTTCCGAGCAGTACTTC. It translates to CASSMSGAGSSEQYF.

This clone was counted once. The rearrangement joins TRBV6-5 to TRBJ2-2; 8 bases fit TRBD1. In germline, CDR1 is MNHEY, CDR2 SVGAGI. The CDR3 length is 14 residues. V trimming: 7 bases; J trimming: 7 bases; junction bases outside the gene matches: 8. CDR3 residues: CASTQGAAVGELFF. In DNA, the CDR3 is TGTGCCAGCACTCAGGGGGCGGCGGTCGGGGAGCTGTTTTTT.

This rearrangement joins TRBV6-4 to TRBJ2-2; 7 bases match TRBD2. CDR1 and CDR2 from the germline V gene are MRHNA and SNTAGT. With 4 bases clipped from V and 4 bases from J, the junction kept 3 bases outside the gene matches. The CDR3 is 14 residues long. CDR3 DNA: TGTGCCAGCAGTGGGGAGGGAGCCACCGGGGAGCTGTTTTTT. Translated: CASSGEGATGELFF.

The gene calls are TRBV6-5 and TRBJ2-2; 7 bases align to TRBD2. V dropped 6 bases and J dropped 3; count of bases not matched to a gene: 4. This CDR3 has 14 amino acids. CDR1 is MNHEY, CDR2 SVGAGI, per germline. The CDR3 sequence: CASRSGIDTGELFF. The DNA for the CDR3 is TGTGCCAGCAGAAGCGGGATTGACACCGGGGAGCTGTTTTTT.

The V call is TRBV24-1, the J call TRBJ1-1, with TRBD1 identical over 9 bases. CDR3 length: 11 residues. With V trimmed by 12 bases and J by 13 bases, 11 bases remained unmatched. The germline V gene has CDR1 KGHDR and CDR2 SFDVKD. CDR3 bases: TGTGCCTCCCATGAGGACAGGGGTGTTTTCTTT. Amino acids: CASHEDRGVFF.

This clone was seen once. The chain employs TRBV4-1 and TRBJ1-1; D is ambiguous. The CDR3 is made up of 16 amino acids. Trimming pared 7 bases from V and 3 bases from J, leaving 21 bases between. The germline CDR1 and CDR2 sequences are MGHRA and YSYEKL. The CDR3 coding sequence is TGCGCCAGCACCCCACGTCCGGTCGCCACGGACACTGAAGCTTTCTTT. This translates into CASTPRPVATDTEAFF.

This clone is a singleton in its sample. This chain joins TRBV28 and TRBJ2-7; 9 bases map to TRBD2. Germline CDR1 MDHEN, CDR2 SYDVKM. This CDR3 is built from 15 residues. J lost 4 bases, V lost 1 base, and 5 bases had no gene match. This CDR3 is CASSLYASGVYEQYF. The CDR3 DNA is TGTGCCAGCAGTTTATACGCTAGCGGGGTTTACGAGCAGTACTTC.

The V and J genes are TRBV11-2 and TRBJ2-2, with 9 positions matching TRBD2. V shed 5 bases, J shed 2 bases, and the junction held 15 bases outside the gene matches. CDR1 is SGHAT, CDR2 FQNNGV, per germline. The CDR3 extends over 19 amino acids. CDR3 region: CASSPTRRRLAVNTGELFF. As DNA, the CDR3 is TGTGCCAGCAGCCCGACCCGTCGGCGACTAGCGGTTAACACCGGGGAGCTGTTTTTT.

This clone was seen a single time. The chain has TRBV4-3 and TRBJ2-7, with 9 bases that match TRBD1. From germline, CDR1 is LGHNA and CDR2 YSLEER. With 0 bases clipped from V and 6 bases from J, the junction kept 12 bases outside the gene matches. The CDR3 totals 17 residues. CDR3 DNA sequence: TGCGCCAGCAGCCAAGAGTTTTTCGGGACAGGGCTTTTCGAGCAGTACTTC. Translated: CASSQEFFGTGLFEQYF.